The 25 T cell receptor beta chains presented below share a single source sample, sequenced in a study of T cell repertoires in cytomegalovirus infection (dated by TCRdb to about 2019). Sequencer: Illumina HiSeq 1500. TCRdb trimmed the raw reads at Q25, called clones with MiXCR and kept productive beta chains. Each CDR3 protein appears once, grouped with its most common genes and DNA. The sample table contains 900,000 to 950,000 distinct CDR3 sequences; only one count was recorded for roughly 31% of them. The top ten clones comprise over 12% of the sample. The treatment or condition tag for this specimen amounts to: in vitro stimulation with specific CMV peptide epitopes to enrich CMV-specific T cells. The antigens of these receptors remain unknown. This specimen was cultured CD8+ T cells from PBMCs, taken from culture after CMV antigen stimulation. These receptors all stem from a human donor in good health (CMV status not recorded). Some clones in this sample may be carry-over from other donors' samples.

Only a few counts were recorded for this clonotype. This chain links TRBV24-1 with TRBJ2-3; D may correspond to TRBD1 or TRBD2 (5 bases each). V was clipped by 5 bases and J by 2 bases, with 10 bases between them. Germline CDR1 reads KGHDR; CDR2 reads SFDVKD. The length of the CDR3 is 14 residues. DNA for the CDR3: TGTGCCACCAGTGGGGGGAACCCCACAGATACGCAGTATTTT. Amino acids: CATSGGNPTDTQYF.

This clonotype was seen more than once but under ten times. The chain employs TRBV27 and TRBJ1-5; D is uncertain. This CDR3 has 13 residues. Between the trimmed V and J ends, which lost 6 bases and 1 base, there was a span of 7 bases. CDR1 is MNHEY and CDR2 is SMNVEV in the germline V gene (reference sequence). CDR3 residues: CASRLQSNQPQHF. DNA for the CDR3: TGTGCCAGCAGGCTACAGAGCAATCAGCCCCAGCATTTT.

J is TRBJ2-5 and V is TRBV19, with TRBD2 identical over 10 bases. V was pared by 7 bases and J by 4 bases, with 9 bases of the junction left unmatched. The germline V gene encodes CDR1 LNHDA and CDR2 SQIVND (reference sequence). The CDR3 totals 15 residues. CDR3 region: CASNPSGGLGETQYF. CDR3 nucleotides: TGTGCCAGTAATCCTAGCGGGGGCCTTGGAGAGACCCAGTACTTC.

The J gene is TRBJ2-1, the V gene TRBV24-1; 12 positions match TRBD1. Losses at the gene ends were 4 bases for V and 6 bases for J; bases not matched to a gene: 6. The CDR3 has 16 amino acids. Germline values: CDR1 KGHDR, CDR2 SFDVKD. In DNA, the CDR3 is TGTGCCACCAGTGACGGGACAGGGGGCGATGGCAATGAGCAGTTCTTC. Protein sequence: CATSDGTGGDGNEQFF.

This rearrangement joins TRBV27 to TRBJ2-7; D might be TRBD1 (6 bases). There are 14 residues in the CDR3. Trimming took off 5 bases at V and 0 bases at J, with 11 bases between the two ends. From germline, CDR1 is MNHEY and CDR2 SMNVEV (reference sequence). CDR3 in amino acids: CASSEQGPSYEQYF. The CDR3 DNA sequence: TGTGCCAGCAGTGAACAGGGTCCCTCCTACGAGCAGTACTTC.

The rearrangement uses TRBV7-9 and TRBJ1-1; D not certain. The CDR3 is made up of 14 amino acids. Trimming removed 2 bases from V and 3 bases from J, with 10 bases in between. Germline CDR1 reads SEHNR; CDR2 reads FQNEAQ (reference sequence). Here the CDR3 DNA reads TGTGCCAGCAGCTTACTAACAGACTACACTGAAGCTTTCTTT. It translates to CASSLLTDYTEAFF.

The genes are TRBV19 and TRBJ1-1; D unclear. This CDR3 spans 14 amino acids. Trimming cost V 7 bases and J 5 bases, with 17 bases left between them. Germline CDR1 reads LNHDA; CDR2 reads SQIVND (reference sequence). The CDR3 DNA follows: TGTGCCAGTAACGTCCCGTGGAGGGTTACTGAAGCTTTCTTT. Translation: CASNVPWRVTEAFF.

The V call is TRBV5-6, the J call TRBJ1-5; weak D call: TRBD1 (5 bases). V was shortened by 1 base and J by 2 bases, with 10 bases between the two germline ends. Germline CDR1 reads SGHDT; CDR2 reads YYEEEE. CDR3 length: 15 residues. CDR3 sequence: CASSLSGDGNQPQHF. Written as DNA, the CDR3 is TGTGCCAGCAGCTTGTCTGGGGACGGCAATCAGCCCCAGCATTTT.

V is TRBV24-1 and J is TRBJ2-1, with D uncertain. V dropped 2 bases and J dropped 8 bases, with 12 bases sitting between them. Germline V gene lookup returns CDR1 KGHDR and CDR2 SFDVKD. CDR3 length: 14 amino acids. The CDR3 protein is CATSDSSDLDEQFF. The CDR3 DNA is TGTGCCACCAGTGATTCCTCGGACCTGGATGAGCAGTTCTTC.

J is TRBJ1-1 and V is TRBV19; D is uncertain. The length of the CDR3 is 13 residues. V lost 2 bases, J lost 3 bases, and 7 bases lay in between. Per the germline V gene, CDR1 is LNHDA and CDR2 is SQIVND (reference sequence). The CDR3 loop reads CASSIFWDTEAFF. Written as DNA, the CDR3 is TGTGCCAGTAGTATATTTTGGGACACTGAAGCTTTCTTT.

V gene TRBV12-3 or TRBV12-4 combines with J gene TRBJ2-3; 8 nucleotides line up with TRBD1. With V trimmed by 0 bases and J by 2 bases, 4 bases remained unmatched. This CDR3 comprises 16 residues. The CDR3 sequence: CASSLAGTGPTDTQYF. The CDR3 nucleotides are TGTGCCAGCAGTTTAGCGGGGACAGGACCCACAGATACGCAGTATTTT.

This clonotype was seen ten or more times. The CDR3 bases are TGTGCCAGCAGTAAGGGCGCGGAGGGCCAGCCCCAGCATTTT. This codes for CASSKGAEGQPQHF. The chain joins TRBV27 to TRBJ1-5; no clear D. Germline CDR1 MNHEY, CDR2 SMNVEV (reference sequence). Trimming pared 5 bases from V and 7 bases from J, leaving 15 bases between. The CDR3 is 14 residues long.

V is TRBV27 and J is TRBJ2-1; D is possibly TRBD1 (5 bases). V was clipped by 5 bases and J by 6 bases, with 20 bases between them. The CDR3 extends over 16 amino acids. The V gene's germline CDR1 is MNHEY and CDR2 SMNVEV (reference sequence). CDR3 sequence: CASSIQGRQTLNEQFF. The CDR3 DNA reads TGTGCCAGCAGTATCCAGGGCAGGCAGACCCTCAATGAGCAGTTCTTC.

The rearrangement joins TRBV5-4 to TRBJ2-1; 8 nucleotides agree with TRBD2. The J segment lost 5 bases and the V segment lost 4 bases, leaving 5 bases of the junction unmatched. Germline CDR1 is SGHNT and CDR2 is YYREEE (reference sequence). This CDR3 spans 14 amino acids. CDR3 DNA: TGTGCCAGCAGCCCGGGGGGGGAAAACAATGAGCAGTTCTTC. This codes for CASSPGGENNEQFF.

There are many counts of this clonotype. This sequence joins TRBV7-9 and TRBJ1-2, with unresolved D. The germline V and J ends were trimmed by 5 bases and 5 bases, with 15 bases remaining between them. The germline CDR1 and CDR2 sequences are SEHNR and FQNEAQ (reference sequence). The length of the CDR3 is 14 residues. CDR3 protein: CASSPPTSPYGYTF. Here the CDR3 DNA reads TGTGCCAGCAGCCCACCGACAAGTCCATATGGCTACACCTTC.

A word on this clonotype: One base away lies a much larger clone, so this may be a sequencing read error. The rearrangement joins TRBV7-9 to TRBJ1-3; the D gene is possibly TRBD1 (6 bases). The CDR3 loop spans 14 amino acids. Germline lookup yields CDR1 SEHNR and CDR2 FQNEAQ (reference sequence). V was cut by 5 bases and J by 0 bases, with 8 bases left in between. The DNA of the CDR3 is TGTGCCAGCAGCCCGGACAGCTCTGGAAACACCATATATTTT. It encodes CASSPDSSGNTIYF.

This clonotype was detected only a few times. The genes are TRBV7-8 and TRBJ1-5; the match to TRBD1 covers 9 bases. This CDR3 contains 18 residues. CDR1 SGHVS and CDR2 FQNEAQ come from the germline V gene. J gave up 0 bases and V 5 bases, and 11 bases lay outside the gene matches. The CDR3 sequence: CASSRTGGAWNSNQPQHF. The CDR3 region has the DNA TGTGCCAGCAGCCGTACAGGGGGCGCTTGGAATAGCAATCAGCCCCAGCATTTT.

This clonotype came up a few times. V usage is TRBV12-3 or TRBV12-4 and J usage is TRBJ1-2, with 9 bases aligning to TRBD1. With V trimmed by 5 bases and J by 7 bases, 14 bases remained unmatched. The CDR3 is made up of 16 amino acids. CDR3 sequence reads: CASSPGRGQGIGGYTF. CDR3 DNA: TGTGCCAGCAGTCCCGGTCGCGGACAGGGGATTGGTGGCTACACCTTC.

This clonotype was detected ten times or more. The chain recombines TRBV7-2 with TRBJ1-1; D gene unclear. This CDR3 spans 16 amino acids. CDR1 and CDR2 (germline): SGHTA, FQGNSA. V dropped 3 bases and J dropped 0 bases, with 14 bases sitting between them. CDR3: CASSFGSVDMNTEAFF. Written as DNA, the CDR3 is TGTGCCAGCAGCTTCGGGTCAGTAGATATGAACACTGAAGCTTTCTTT.

CDR3 residues: CASSEAIDSFYTGELFF. The CDR3 coding sequence is TGTGCCAGCAGTGAAGCGATCGACAGTTTCTACACCGGGGAGCTGTTTTTT. The chain joins TRBV6-1 to TRBJ2-2; possible D gene TRBD1, 5 bases. Germline CDR1 reads MNHNS; CDR2 reads SASEGT. Trimming stripped 0 bases from V and 3 bases from J, with 14 bases between. There are 17 residues in the CDR3.

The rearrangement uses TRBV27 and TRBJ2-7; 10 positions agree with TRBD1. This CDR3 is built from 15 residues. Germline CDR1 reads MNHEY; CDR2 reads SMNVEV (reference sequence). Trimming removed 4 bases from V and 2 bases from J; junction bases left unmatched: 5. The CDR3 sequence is CASSSAGTGAYEQYF. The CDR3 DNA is TGTGCCAGCAGTTCCGCCGGGACAGGGGCCTACGAGCAGTACTTC.

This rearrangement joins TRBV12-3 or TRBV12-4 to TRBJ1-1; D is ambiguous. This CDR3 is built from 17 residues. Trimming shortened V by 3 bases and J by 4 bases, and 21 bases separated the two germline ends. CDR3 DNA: TGTGCCAGCAGTTTCAACCCTGGCTTGGGCGTCGGCACTGAAGCTTTCTTT. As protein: CASSFNPGLGVGTEAFF.

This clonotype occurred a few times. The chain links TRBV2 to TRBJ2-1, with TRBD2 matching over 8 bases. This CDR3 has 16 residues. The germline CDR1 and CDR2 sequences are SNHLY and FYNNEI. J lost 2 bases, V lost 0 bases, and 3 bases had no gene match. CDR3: CASSEALSGAYNEQFF. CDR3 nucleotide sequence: TGTGCCAGCAGTGAAGCGCTTAGCGGGGCCTACAATGAGCAGTTCTTC.

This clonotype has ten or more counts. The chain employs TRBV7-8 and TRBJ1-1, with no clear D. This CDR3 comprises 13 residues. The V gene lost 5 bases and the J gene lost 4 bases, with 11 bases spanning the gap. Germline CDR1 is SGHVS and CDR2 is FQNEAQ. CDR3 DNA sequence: TGTGCCAGCAGCGGGCCGCGGGGCACTGAAGCTTTCTTT. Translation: CASSGPRGTEAFF.

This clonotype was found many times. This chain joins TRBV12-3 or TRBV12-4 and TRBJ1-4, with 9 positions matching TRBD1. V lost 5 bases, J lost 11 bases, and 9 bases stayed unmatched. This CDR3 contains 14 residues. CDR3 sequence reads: CASSEDRGLRKLFF. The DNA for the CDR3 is TGTGCCAGCAGTGAGGACAGGGGCTTACGGAAACTGTTTTTT.